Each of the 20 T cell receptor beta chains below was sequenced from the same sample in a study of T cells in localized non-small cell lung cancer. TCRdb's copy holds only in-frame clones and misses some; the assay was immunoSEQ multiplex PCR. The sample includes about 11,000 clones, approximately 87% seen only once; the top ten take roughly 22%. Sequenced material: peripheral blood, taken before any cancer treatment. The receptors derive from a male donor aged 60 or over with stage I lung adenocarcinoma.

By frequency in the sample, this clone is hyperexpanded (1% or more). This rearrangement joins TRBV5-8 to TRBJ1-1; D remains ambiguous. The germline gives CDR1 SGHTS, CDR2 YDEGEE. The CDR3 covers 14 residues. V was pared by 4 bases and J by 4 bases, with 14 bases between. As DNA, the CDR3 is TGTGCCAGCAGCGTTGTCGGGTCGGTCACTGAAGCTTTCTTT. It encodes CASSVVGSVTEAFF.

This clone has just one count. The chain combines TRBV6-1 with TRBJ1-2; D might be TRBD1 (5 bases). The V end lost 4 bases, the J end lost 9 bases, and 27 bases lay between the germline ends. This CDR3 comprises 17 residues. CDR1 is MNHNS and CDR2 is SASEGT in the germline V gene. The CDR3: CASSATTGTGTLRSYTF. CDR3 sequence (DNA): TGTGCCAGCAGTGCAACAACAGGAACCGGGACCCTAAGGAGCTACACCTTC.

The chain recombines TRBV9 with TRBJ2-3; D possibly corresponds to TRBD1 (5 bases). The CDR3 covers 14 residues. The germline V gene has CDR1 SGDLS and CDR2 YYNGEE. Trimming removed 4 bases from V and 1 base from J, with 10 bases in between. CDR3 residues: CASSPQGGTDTQYF. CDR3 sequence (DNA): TGTGCCAGCAGCCCCCAAGGGGGCACAGATACGCAGTATTTT.

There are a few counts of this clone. As DNA, the CDR3 is TGTGCCAGCAGCGTCCTATCACAGGGGACCGAAGCTTTCTTT. Protein: CASSVLSQGTEAFF. The chain links TRBV9 to TRBJ1-1; TRBD1 matches at 7 bases. The CDR3 is 14 residues long. J gave up 8 bases and V 2 bases, and 9 bases lay outside the gene matches. Per germline, CDR1 SGDLS and CDR2 YYNGEE.

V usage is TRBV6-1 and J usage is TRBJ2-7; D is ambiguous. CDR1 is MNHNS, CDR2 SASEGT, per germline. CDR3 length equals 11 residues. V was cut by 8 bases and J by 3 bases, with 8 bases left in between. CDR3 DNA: TGTGCCAGCGCTTCTATCTACGAGCAGTACTTC. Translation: CASASIYEQYF.

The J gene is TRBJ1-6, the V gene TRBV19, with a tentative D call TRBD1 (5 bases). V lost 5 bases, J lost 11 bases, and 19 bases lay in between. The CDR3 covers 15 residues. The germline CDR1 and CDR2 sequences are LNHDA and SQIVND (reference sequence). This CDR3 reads CASSSVDTSGPPLHF. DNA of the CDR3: TGTGCCAGTAGTTCTGTGGACACTAGCGGACCACCCCTCCACTTT.

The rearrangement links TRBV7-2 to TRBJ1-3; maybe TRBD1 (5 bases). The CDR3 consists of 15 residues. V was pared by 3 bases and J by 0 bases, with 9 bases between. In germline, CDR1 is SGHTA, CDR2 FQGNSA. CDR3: CASSFRQSSGNTIYF. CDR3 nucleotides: TGTGCCAGCAGCTTCCGACAGTCCTCTGGAAACACCATATATTTT.

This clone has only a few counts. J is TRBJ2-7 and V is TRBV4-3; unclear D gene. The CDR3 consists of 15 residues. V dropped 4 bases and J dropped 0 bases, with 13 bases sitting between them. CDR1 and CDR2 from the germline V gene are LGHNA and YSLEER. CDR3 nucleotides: TGCGCCAGCAGCCCGGTCGTAGCCAGCTCCTACGAGCAGTACTTC. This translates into CASSPVVASSYEQYF.

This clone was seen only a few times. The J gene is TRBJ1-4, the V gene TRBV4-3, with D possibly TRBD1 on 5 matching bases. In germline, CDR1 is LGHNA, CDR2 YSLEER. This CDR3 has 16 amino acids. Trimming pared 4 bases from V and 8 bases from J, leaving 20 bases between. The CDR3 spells CASSRLPRGEGEKLFF. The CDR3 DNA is TGCGCCAGCAGCCGCCTCCCGAGAGGGGAGGGAGAAAAACTGTTTTTT.

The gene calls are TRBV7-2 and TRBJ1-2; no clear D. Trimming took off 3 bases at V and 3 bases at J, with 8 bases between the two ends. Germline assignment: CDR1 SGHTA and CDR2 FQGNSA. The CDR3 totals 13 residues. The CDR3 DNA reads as TGTGCCAGCAGCTTGTCGGGTTACTATGGCTACACCTTC. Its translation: CASSLSGYYGYTF.

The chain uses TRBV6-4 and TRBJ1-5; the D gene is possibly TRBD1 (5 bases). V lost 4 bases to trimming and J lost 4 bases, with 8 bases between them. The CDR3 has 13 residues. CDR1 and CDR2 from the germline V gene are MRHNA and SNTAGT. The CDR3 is CASSGGVNQPQHF. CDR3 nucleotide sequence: TGTGCCAGCAGTGGGGGGGTTAATCAGCCCCAGCATTTT.

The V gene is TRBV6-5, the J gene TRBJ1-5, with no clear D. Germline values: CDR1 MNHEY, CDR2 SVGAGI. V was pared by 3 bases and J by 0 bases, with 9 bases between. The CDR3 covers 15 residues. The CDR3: CASSYGGNSNQPQHF. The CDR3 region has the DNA TGTGCCAGCAGTTATGGCGGGAATAGCAATCAGCCCCAGCATTTT.

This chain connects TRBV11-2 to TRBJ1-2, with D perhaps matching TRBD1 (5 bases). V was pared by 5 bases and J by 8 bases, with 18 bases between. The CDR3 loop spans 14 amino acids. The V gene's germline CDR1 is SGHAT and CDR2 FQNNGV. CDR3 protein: CASSPIGQGYGYTF. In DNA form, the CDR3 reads TGTGCCAGCAGCCCCATCGGGCAGGGATACGGCTACACCTTC.

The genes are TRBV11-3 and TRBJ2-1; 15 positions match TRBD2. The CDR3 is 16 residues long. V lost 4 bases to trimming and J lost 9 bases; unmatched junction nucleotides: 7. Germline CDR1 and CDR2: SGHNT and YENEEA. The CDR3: CASSSRTSGGAGEQFF. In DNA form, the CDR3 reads TGTGCCAGCAGCTCCCGGACTAGCGGGGGGGCGGGTGAGCAGTTCTTC.

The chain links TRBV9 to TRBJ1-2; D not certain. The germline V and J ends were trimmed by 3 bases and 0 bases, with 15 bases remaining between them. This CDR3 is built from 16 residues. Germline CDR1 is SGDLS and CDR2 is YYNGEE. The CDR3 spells CASSASLTRANYGYTF. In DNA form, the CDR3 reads TGTGCCAGCAGCGCCAGTTTGACAAGAGCTAACTATGGCTACACCTTC.

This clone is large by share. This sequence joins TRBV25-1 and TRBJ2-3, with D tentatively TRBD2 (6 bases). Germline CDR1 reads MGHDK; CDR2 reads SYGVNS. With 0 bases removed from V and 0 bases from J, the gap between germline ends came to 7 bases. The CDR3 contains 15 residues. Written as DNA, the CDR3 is TGTGCCAGCAGTGAATACGGGGGAAGCACAGATACGCAGTATTTT. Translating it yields CASSEYGGSTDTQYF.

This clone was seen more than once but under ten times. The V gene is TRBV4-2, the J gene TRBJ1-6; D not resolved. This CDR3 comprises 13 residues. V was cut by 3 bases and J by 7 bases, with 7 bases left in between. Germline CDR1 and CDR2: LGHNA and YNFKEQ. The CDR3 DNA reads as TGTGCCAGCAGCCACACAAGGAATTCACCCCTCCACTTT. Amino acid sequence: CASSHTRNSPLHF.

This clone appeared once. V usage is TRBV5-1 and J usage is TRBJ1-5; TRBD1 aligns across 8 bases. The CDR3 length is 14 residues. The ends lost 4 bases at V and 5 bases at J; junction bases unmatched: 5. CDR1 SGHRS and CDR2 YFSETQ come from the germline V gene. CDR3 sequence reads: CASSAWTGHQPQHF. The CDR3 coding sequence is TGCGCCAGCAGCGCATGGACAGGGCATCAGCCCCAGCATTTT.

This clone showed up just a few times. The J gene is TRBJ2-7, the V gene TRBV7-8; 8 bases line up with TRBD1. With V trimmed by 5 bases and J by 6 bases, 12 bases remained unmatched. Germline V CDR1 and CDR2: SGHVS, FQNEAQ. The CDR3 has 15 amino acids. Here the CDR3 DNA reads TGTGCCAGCAGCGGGGACAGGATAACTGCTGGCGAGCAGTACTTC. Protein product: CASSGDRITAGEQYF.

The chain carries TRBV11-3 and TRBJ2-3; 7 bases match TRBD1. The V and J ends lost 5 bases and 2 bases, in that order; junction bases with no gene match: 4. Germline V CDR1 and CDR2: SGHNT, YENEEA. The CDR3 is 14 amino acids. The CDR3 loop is CASSAGGTTDTQYF. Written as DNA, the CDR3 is TGTGCCAGCAGCGCAGGGGGTACCACAGATACGCAGTATTTT.